The 28 T cell receptor beta chains below were found in one sample sequenced in a study of T cells after posttransplantation cyclophosphamide. The data were produced by immunoSEQ multiplex PCR, yet TCRdb's version contains in-frame clones alone and is incomplete. The sample records fewer than 60,000 clones, 94% being singletons. The sequenced sample consisted of PBMCs. The receptors were sampled from a woman in her 30s in good health and a related stem cell transplant donor.

V is TRBV11-2 and J is TRBJ2-3; 7 nucleotides agree with TRBD1. The CDR3 runs to 15 residues. Germline CDR1 SGHAT, CDR2 FQNNGV. After removal of 4 bases from V and 6 bases from J, the junction contained 10 bases not matched to a gene. The CDR3 nucleotides read TGTGCCAGCAGCTCACTACAGGGGAAATTGGATACGCAGTATTTT. Protein: CASSSLQGKLDTQYF.

The chain couples TRBV7-9 to TRBJ1-5; the D gene is possibly TRBD1 (5 bases). The CDR3 is 15 residues long. The ends were cut back, 5 bases at V and 5 bases at J, with 16 bases in the middle. Per the germline V gene, CDR1 is SEHNR and CDR2 is FQNEAQ (reference sequence). The CDR3 bases are TGTGCCAGCAGCCCCGGGGGGGTCGGGGATCAGCCCCAGCATTTT. It is translated as CASSPGGVGDQPQHF.

This chain joins TRBV28 and TRBJ1-3; weak D call: TRBD1 (5 bases). The ends were cut back, 8 bases at V and 0 bases at J, with 11 bases in the middle. CDR1 and CDR2 (germline): MDHEN, SYDVKM. CDR3 length equals 14 residues. CDR3 sequence reads: CASGGDHSGNTIYF. The CDR3 nucleotides are TGTGCCAGCGGAGGGGACCACTCTGGAAACACCATATATTTT. Based on the CDR3 plus reference TRBV28 and TRBJ1-3, the full variable domain is DVKVTQSSRYLVKRTGEKVFLECVQDMDHENMFWYRQDPGLGLRLIYFSYDVKMKEKGDIPEGYSVSREKKERFSLILESASTNQTSMYLCASGGDHSGNTIYFGEGSWLTVV.

The chain links TRBV7-2 to TRBJ2-2, with 9 bases that match TRBD1. The CDR3 extends over 15 amino acids. With V trimmed by 4 bases and J by 7 bases, 7 bases remained unmatched. Germline CDR1 and CDR2: SGHTA and FQGNSA. CDR3 DNA: TGTGCCAGCAGCTCCCAGGACAGGGGAGTCGGGGAGCTGTTTTTT. Its protein product is CASSSQDRGVGELFF. The variable domain in full, completed from reference TRBV7-2 and TRBJ2-2, reads GAGVSQSPSNKVTEKGKDVELRCDPISGHTALYWYRQSLGQGLEFLIYFQGNSAPDKSGLPSDRFSAERTGGSVSTLTIQRTQQEDSAVYLCASSSQDRGVGELFFGEGSRLTVL.

The V and J genes are TRBV27 and TRBJ2-7; 7 nucleotides match TRBD1. In germline, CDR1 is MNHEY, CDR2 SMNVEV (reference sequence). V gave up 4 bases and J gave up 2 bases; unmatched junction bases: 8. CDR3 length: 15 amino acids. DNA of the CDR3: TGTGCCAGCAGTTCCCTCAGGGACAGAACCTACGAGCAGTACTTC. Its protein product is CASSSLRDRTYEQYF.

This chain connects TRBV25-1 to TRBJ1-1; maybe TRBD1 (6 bases). The CDR3 spans 17 residues. Germline V gene lookup returns CDR1 MGHDK and CDR2 SYGVNS. The V gene lost 4 bases and the J gene lost 1 base, with 19 bases spanning the gap. The CDR3 spells CASSVGFRGAANTEAFF. CDR3 bases: TGTGCCAGCAGTGTTGGGTTTCGGGGGGCGGCGAACACTGAAGCTTTCTTT.

The J gene is TRBJ2-3, the V gene TRBV5-6; weak D call: TRBD1 (7 bases). From germline, CDR1 is SGHDT and CDR2 YYEEEE. CDR3 length: 16 amino acids. With 0 bases removed from V and 4 bases from J, the gap between germline ends came to 15 bases. This CDR3 is CASSLASGGLADTQYF. The CDR3 DNA reads TGTGCCAGCAGCTTGGCGTCAGGGGGGCTGGCAGATACGCAGTATTTT.

The J gene is TRBJ1-1, the V gene TRBV2; tentatively, D is TRBD1 (6 bases). This CDR3 has 14 residues. CDR1 is SNHLY, CDR2 FYNNEI, per germline. V was pared by 1 base and J by 4 bases, with 10 bases between. This chain's CDR3 is CASSEGGRGTEAFF. CDR3 nucleotides: TGTGCCAGCAGTGAAGGGGGGCGAGGCACTGAAGCTTTCTTT.

V and J are TRBV7-9 and TRBJ2-3; 9 bases agree with TRBD2. The V segment lost 5 bases and the J segment 5 bases; nucleotides outside the gene matches: 2. The CDR3 totals 13 residues. The V gene's germline CDR1 is SEHNR and CDR2 FQNEAQ (reference sequence). As DNA, the CDR3 is TGTGCCAGCAGCAGTAGCGGGGGAGATACGCAGTATTTT. Translation gives CASSSSGGDTQYF. Drawing the rest from reference TRBV7-9 and TRBJ2-3, the complete variable domain is DTGVSQNPRHKITKRGQNVTFRCDPISEHNRLYWYRQTLGQGPEFLTYFQNEAQLEKSRLLSDRFSAERPKGSFSTLEIQRTEQGDSAMYLCASSSSGGDTQYFGPGTRLTVL.

This chain links TRBV7-2 with TRBJ1-1; possible D gene TRBD1, 5 bases. Germline CDR1 reads SGHTA; CDR2 reads FQGNSA. Trimming shortened V by 4 bases and J by 3 bases, and 15 bases separated the two germline ends. This CDR3 has 15 residues. The CDR3 sequence is CASSSPEGRHTEAFF. CDR3 DNA sequence: TGTGCCAGCAGCTCACCGGAGGGGCGGCACACTGAAGCTTTCTTT. The whole variable domain, remainder taken from reference TRBV7-2 and TRBJ1-1, is GAGVSQSPSNKVTEKGKDVELRCDPISGHTALYWYRQSLGQGLEFLIYFQGNSAPDKSGLPSDRFSAERTGGSVSTLTIQRTQQEDSAVYLCASSSPEGRHTEAFFGQGTRLTVV.

The chain has TRBV19 and TRBJ1-3; tentative D call: TRBD1 (6 bases). V was pared by 6 bases and J by 4 bases, with 10 bases between. There are 13 residues in the CDR3. Germline V gene sequence: CDR1 LNHDA, CDR2 SQIVND (reference sequence). The CDR3 DNA follows: TGTGCCAGTAGCAGGGGTGCCGGAAACACCATATATTTT. Its translation is CASSRGAGNTIYF. The variable domain in full, with the rest retrieved from reference TRBV19 and TRBJ1-3, is DGGITQSPKYLFRKEGQNVTLSCEQNLNHDAMYWYRQDPGQGLRLIYYSQIVNDFQKGDIAEGYSVSREKKESFPLTVTSAQKNPTAFYLCASSRGAGNTIYFGEGSWLTVV.

CDR3: CASSLPQSLEQYF. The CDR3 DNA sequence: TGTGCCAGCAGCTTGCCACAGTCCTTAGAGCAGTACTTC. V gene TRBV5-4 combines with J gene TRBJ2-7, with unresolved D. There are 13 residues in the CDR3. CDR1 and CDR2 (germline): SGHNT, YYREEE (reference sequence). The V end lost 1 base, the J end lost 7 bases, and 12 bases lay between the germline ends.

The rearrangement joins TRBV5-5 to TRBJ2-5, with D perhaps matching TRBD1 (6 bases). V was shortened by 0 bases and J by 2 bases, with 11 bases between the two germline ends. Germline-derived CDR1 and CDR2 are SGHKS and YYEKEE (reference sequence). The CDR3 runs to 15 residues. CDR3 bases: TGTGCCAGCAGCTTGGCCGTGGGGGCTCAAGAGACCCAGTACTTC. This codes for CASSLAVGAQETQYF. Full variable domain (missing parts from reference TRBV5-5 and TRBJ2-5): DAGVTQSPTHLIKTRGQQVTLRCSPISGHKSVSWYQQVLGQGPQFIFQYYEKEERGRGNFPDRFSARQFPNYSSELNVNALLLGDSALYLCASSLAVGAQETQYFGPGTRLLVL.

This clone has just one count. CDR3 DNA: TGCGCCAGCAGCTTAGCACATCGGAGCACTGAAGCTTTCTTT. This encodes CASSLAHRSTEAFF. The V and J genes are TRBV5-1 and TRBJ1-1; D unresolved. This CDR3 spans 14 amino acids. Trimming removed 2 bases from V and 4 bases from J, with 12 bases in between. Germline values: CDR1 SGHRS, CDR2 YFSETQ.

In nucleotides, the CDR3 is TGTGCCAGCAACCTCCGGGACAGGGGTACTGAAGCTTTCTTT. This gives the protein CASNLRDRGTEAFF. V gene TRBV11-2 combines with J gene TRBJ1-1; 10 positions agree with TRBD1. CDR3 length: 14 amino acids. After removal of 7 bases from V and 5 bases from J, the junction contained 7 bases not matched to a gene. CDR1 and CDR2 from the germline V gene are SGHAT and FQNNGV. The full variable domain, with the rest looked up from reference TRBV11-2 and TRBJ1-1, is EAGVAQSPRYKIIEKRQSVAFWCNPISGHATLYWYQQILGQGPKLLIQFQNNGVVDDSQLPKDRFSAERLKGVDSTLKIQPAKLEDSAVYLCASNLRDRGTEAFFGQGTRLTVV.

The J gene is TRBJ1-2, the V gene TRBV25-1; maybe TRBD1 (5 bases). V lost 2 bases and J lost 4, with 14 bases in between. CDR3 size: 15 residues. Germline CDR1 is MGHDK and CDR2 is SYGVNS. The CDR3: CASSEPMTEIYGYTF. CDR3 coding DNA: TGTGCCAGCAGTGAACCGATGACAGAAATCTATGGCTACACCTTC.

The rearrangement uses TRBV29-1 and TRBJ1-5; 7 nucleotides agree with TRBD1. Germline CDR1 SQVTM, CDR2 ANQGSEA. Losses at the gene ends were 4 bases for V and 7 bases for J; bases not matched to a gene: 4. CDR3 length: 12 residues. The CDR3 bases are TGCAGCGTTGGTACAGGGGACCAGCCCCAGCATTTT. Translation: CSVGTGDQPQHF.

Here the CDR3 DNA reads TGTGCCAGCAGCACCCTCCCCCCAGGGGGGTCCGGGGAGACCCAGTACTTC. Its translation is CASSTLPPGGSGETQYF. The chain joins TRBV7-2 to TRBJ2-5; tentative D call: TRBD1 (7 bases). Germline V CDR1 and CDR2: SGHTA, FQGNSA. The CDR3 length is 17 residues. Trimming cost V 5 bases and J 5 bases, with 24 bases left between them.

The genes are TRBV19 and TRBJ2-1, with D possibly matching TRBD1 (6 bases). Trimming removed 4 bases from V and 0 bases from J, with 16 bases in between. The length of the CDR3 is 17 residues. Germline lookup yields CDR1 LNHDA and CDR2 SQIVND (reference sequence). The CDR3 DNA reads TGTGCCAGTAGTAAAACCTCCGGGACACTCTCCTACAATGAGCAGTTCTTC. It encodes CASSKTSGTLSYNEQFF.

V usage is TRBV28 and J usage is TRBJ2-2; perhaps TRBD1 as D (6 bases). The CDR3 runs 14 residues. CDR1 and CDR2 (germline): MDHEN, SYDVKM. The V and J ends lost 6 bases and 7 bases respectively, with 15 bases between them. CDR3: CASRSQGLGGELFF. CDR3 DNA sequence: TGTGCCAGCAGATCTCAGGGGCTGGGCGGGGAGCTGTTTTTT.

The genes are TRBV9 and TRBJ1-1; D uncertain. Germline V gives CDR1 SGDLS, CDR2 YYNGEE. Trimming removed 4 bases from V and 8 bases from J, with 15 bases in between. CDR3 size: 13 residues. DNA of the CDR3: TGTGCCAGCAGCACAACAAGACGGGGAGAAGCTTTCTTT. It encodes CASSTTRRGEAFF.

The count of this clone is one. This rearrangement joins TRBV5-4 to TRBJ2-3, with 9 bases matching TRBD2. The CDR3 has 18 residues. Unmatched junction bases numbered 11, after V lost 1 base and J lost 2 bases. The germline gives CDR1 SGHNT, CDR2 YYREEE (reference sequence). CDR3 sequence reads: CASSLPGLVAGVTDTQYF. The CDR3 DNA follows: TGTGCCAGCAGCTTGCCCGGGTTAGTAGCGGGGGTCACAGATACGCAGTATTTT.

J is TRBJ2-7 and V is TRBV18, with 9 bases fitting TRBD1. Trimming cost V 4 bases and J 1 base; bases outside gene matches: 2. CDR1 and CDR2 (germline): KGHSH, LQKENI. CDR3 size: 14 residues. CDR3 loop: CASSLGTGSYEQYF. The CDR3 bases are TGTGCCAGCTCACTGGGGACAGGGTCCTACGAGCAGTACTTC.

This clone has just one count. J is TRBJ1-5 and V is TRBV19; 7 nucleotides line up with TRBD1. The germline CDR1 and CDR2 sequences are LNHDA and SQIVND (reference sequence). V lost 7 bases and J lost 3; bases outside the gene matches: 9. This CDR3 has 15 amino acids. The CDR3 coding sequence is TGTGCCAGTAAGTGGCGGGACAGTCACAATCAGCCCCAGCATTTT. Protein: CASKWRDSHNQPQHF.

V gene TRBV7-6 combines with J gene TRBJ2-7; 12 positions match TRBD2. Germline V gene lookup returns CDR1 SGHVS and CDR2 FNYEAQ. The CDR3 has 16 residues. V dropped 5 bases and J dropped 3; count of bases not matched to a gene: 8. This CDR3 reads CASSPRLAGGLYEQYF. In DNA form, the CDR3 reads TGTGCCAGCAGCCCACGCCTAGCGGGGGGGCTCTACGAGCAGTACTTC.

The chain combines TRBV6-6 with TRBJ2-7, with D perhaps TRBD1 (6 bases). Germline lookup yields CDR1 MNHNY and CDR2 SVGAGI (reference sequence). The CDR3 loop spans 16 amino acids. The V end was cut by 2 bases, the J end by 0 bases, with 14 bases between. CDR3: CASSYGRGSSSYEQYF. DNA of the CDR3: TGTGCCAGCAGTTACGGCAGGGGTAGTAGCTCCTACGAGCAGTACTTC.

J is TRBJ2-1 and V is TRBV5-1; 12 bases map to TRBD2. The V gene end was trimmed by 3 bases and the J gene end by 4 bases; junction bases not matched to a gene: 8. The CDR3 extends over 17 amino acids. Germline CDR1 SGHRS, CDR2 YFSETQ. CDR3 sequence reads: CASSSTPGLAGYNEQFF. For the CDR3, the DNA is TGCGCCAGCAGCTCGACTCCGGGACTAGCGGGTTACAATGAGCAGTTCTTC.

The V gene is TRBV7-2, the J gene TRBJ2-2; D may be TRBD1 (5 bases). Germline CDR1 is SGHTA and CDR2 is FQGNSA. V lost 3 bases and J 1 base, leaving 6 bases between the germline ends. The CDR3 is 14 amino acids. CDR3 loop: CASSFGQNTGELFF. CDR3 nucleotide sequence: TGTGCCAGCAGCTTCGGACAGAACACCGGGGAGCTGTTTTTT.